The 10 T cell receptor beta chains in this list originate from one sample, sequenced in a study of blood T cell repertoires in COVID-19 (dated by TCRdb to 2020 to 2021). The library was built by means of the immunoSEQ multiplex PCR assay. Sourced from immuneACCESS, this table was stored by TCRdb with only in-frame sequences that have V and J called. A share of the clones is absent; for the studies checked, an unresolved V gene accounts for under half, and the remainder has no known explanation. The sample table contains 99,000 or so clones; only one count was recorded for 81% of them. 37% of the sample lies in the top ten. Input material: peripheral blood. The receptor source for this set is a man older than 75 with acute or convalescent COVID-19.

The chain recombines TRBV2 with TRBJ1-5; weak D call: TRBD1 (6 bases). CDR3 length equals 16 residues. Trimming removed 0 bases from V and 4 bases from J, with 13 bases in between. Germline values: CDR1 SNHLY, CDR2 FYNNEI. The CDR3: CASSEALQGRNQPQHF. The CDR3 nucleotides are TGTGCCAGCAGTGAAGCGCTTCAGGGGCGGAATCAGCCCCAGCATTTT.

The V call is TRBV2, the J call TRBJ2-3; 8 bases are a match to TRBD1. The V gene's germline CDR1 is SNHLY and CDR2 FYNNEI. The CDR3 sequence is 15 residues long. V dropped 6 bases and J dropped 4; count of bases not matched to a gene: 9. CDR3 amino acids: CASRRQGIRADTQYF. The CDR3 DNA is TGTGCCAGCAGGAGACAGGGGATTCGGGCAGATACGCAGTATTTT.

This clone was counted once. The chain has TRBV30 and TRBJ1-3; D gene uncertain. Germline assignment: CDR1 GTSNPN and CDR2 SVGIG (reference sequence). Deletions cut 0 bases from V and 9 bases from J, with 12 bases between. The CDR3 runs 13 residues. In DNA, the CDR3 is TGTGCCTGGAGTGTACCCGGGATCTTCACCATATATTTT. It codes for CAWSVPGIFTIYF.

The CDR3 region has the DNA TGTGCCAGCAGTTCAAACAGGGGGACCTATGGCTACACCTTC. Its translation: CASSSNRGTYGYTF. V usage is TRBV28 and J usage is TRBJ1-2; 8 nucleotides line up with TRBD1. V was pared by 4 bases and J by 4 bases, with 5 bases of the junction left unmatched. CDR1 MDHEN and CDR2 SYDVKM come from the germline V gene. The CDR3 loop spans 14 amino acids.

V and J are TRBV18 and TRBJ1-4, with TRBD1 matching 8 bases. J gave up 8 bases and V 3 bases, and 5 bases lay outside the gene matches. Germline-derived CDR1 and CDR2 are KGHSH and LQKENI. CDR3 length equals 14 residues. The CDR3 region has the DNA TGTGCCAGCTCACCCACAGGGGGAGAAGAAAAACTGTTTTTT. Amino acids: CASSPTGGEEKLFF. The full variable domain, its missing parts supplied by reference TRBV18 and TRBJ1-4, is NAGVMQNPRHLVRRRGQEARLRCSPMKGHSHVYWYRQLPEEGLKFMVYLQKENIIDESGMPKERFSAEFPKEGPSILRIQQVVRGDSAAYFCASSPTGGEEKLFFGSGTQLSVL.

This rearrangement joins TRBV28 to TRBJ1-6, with D maybe TRBD1 (5 bases). The V end was cut by 2 bases, the J end by 0 bases, with 14 bases between. Germline CDR1 MDHEN, CDR2 SYDVKM. The CDR3 is 18 amino acids. The CDR3 nucleotides read TGTGCCAGCAGTTTACAAGGGGCTACAAGCTCCTATAATTCACCCCTCCACTTT. It codes for CASSLQGATSSYNSPLHF.

The chain has TRBV5-1 and TRBJ1-3; D may be TRBD1 (6 bases). V lost 5 bases to trimming and J lost 7 bases, with 22 bases between them. The CDR3 is made up of 16 amino acids. CDR1 and CDR2 from the germline V gene are SGHRS and YFSETQ. The CDR3 sequence: CASRPAVGGARNTIYF. DNA of the CDR3: TGCGCCAGCAGACCTGCGGTAGGGGGGGCTAGGAACACCATATATTTT. Filled out from reference TRBV5-1 and TRBJ1-3, the complete variable domain reads KAGVTQTPRYLIKTRGQQVTLSCSPISGHRSVSWYQQTPGQGLQFLFEYFSETQRNKGNFPGRFSGRQFSNSRSEMNVSTLELGDSALYLCASRPAVGGARNTIYFGEGSWLTVV.

The rearrangement uses TRBV7-9 and TRBJ2-3; possibly TRBD1 for D (6 bases). The V gene's germline CDR1 is SEHNR and CDR2 FQNEAQ (reference sequence). The CDR3 totals 13 residues. Trimming stripped 8 bases from V and 2 bases from J, with 11 bases between. CDR3 nucleotide sequence: TGTGCCAGCGGGGGACAAGTCACAGATACGCAGTATTTT. Its protein is CASGGQVTDTQYF.

J is TRBJ2-5 and V is TRBV4-3; 10 bases agree with TRBD2. The V and J ends lost 1 base and 2 bases, in that order; junction bases with no gene match: 10. CDR1 and CDR2 (germline): LGHNA, YSLEER. This CDR3 has 18 amino acids. The CDR3 is CASSQGISGLAAQETQYF. CDR3 coding DNA: TGCGCCAGCAGCCAAGGTATAAGTGGACTAGCGGCGCAAGAGACCCAGTACTTC.

This clone occurred a few times. The genes are TRBV27 and TRBJ2-4; D gene unclear. The V and J ends lost 4 bases and 0 bases respectively, with 10 bases between them. This CDR3 has 15 amino acids. Germline CDR1 reads MNHEY; CDR2 reads SMNVEV (reference sequence). The CDR3 sequence: CASSSLSLAKNIQYF. As DNA, the CDR3 is TGTGCCAGCAGTTCTCTGTCACTAGCCAAAAACATTCAGTACTTC.